These 8 T cell receptor beta chains share one sample of origin, sequenced in a study of OX40 agonist ivuxolimab in advanced cancers. The protocol was immunoSEQ multiplex PCR, while the TCRdb copy is restricted to in-frame clones and leaves out a portion. The data hold tens of thousands of clones, with 88% observed a single time. This specimen consisted of CD4+ or CD8+ T cells sorted from blood, obtained in a trial of the OX40 agonist ivuxolimab. The receptors shown here come from an adult with an advanced solid tumor such as melanoma, head and neck, liver or kidney cancer.

This chain links TRBV11-2 with TRBJ1-4; 7 bases agree with TRBD1. V lost 2 bases, J lost 5 bases, and 8 bases stayed unmatched. Looked up from germline, CDR1 is SGHAT and CDR2 is FQNNGV. This CDR3 region has 16 residues. CDR3 sequence reads: CASSLSSGTVNEKLFF. The CDR3 DNA sequence: TGTGCCAGCAGCTTAAGTTCCGGGACAGTAAATGAAAAACTGTTTTTT.

The chain joins TRBV19 to TRBJ1-2; D is unclear. The CDR3 covers 13 residues. The germline gives CDR1 LNHDA, CDR2 SQIVND (reference sequence). V was pared by 5 bases and J by 8 bases, with 15 bases between. CDR3 sequence: CASSPAGWGGYTF. The CDR3 DNA reads as TGTGCCAGTAGTCCCGCGGGGTGGGGAGGCTACACCTTC.

The CDR3 DNA reads TGTGCCAGCAGCAGAACCCCGGCAGGCCGTAACTATGGCTACACCTTC. It translates to CASSRTPAGRNYGYTF. This chain joins TRBV28 and TRBJ1-2; D not certain. CDR1 is MDHEN, CDR2 SYDVKM, per germline. This CDR3 is built from 16 residues. Trimming shortened V by 6 bases and J by 1 base, and 18 bases separated the two germline ends.

V and J are TRBV19 and TRBJ1-1; no reliable D call. This CDR3 contains 13 residues. In germline, CDR1 is LNHDA, CDR2 SQIVND (reference sequence). V dropped 10 bases and J dropped 0 bases, with 12 bases sitting between them. CDR3 DNA: TGTGCCAACCAGACATACATGAACACTGAAGCTTTCTTT. Amino acids: CANQTYMNTEAFF.

This chain joins TRBV29-1 and TRBJ2-7; D is ambiguous. The CDR3 contains 12 residues. V was clipped by 1 base and J by 2 bases, with 6 bases between them. Germline-derived CDR1 and CDR2 are SQVTM and ANQGSEA. The CDR3 coding sequence is TGCAGCGTTGAAGGCACCACCTACGAGCAGTACTTC. Its translation is CSVEGTTYEQYF.

A single count supports this clone. V and J are TRBV6-1 and TRBJ2-3; TRBD1 aligns across 9 bases. V lost 5 bases and J lost 6; bases outside the gene matches: 9. The CDR3 spans 15 residues. Germline V gene sequence: CDR1 MNHNS, CDR2 SASEGT. CDR3 residues: CASSLRDREKDTQYF. CDR3 DNA sequence: TGTGCCAGCAGTCTCCGGGACAGGGAGAAGGATACGCAGTATTTT.

The chain links TRBV19 to TRBJ1-3; no firm D call. This CDR3 contains 13 residues. The ends were cut back, 0 bases at V and 7 bases at J, with 7 bases in the middle. Germline CDR1 LNHDA, CDR2 SQIVND (reference sequence). DNA for the CDR3: TGTGCCAGTAGTATAGATCCGGGTAACACCATATATTTT. This gives the protein CASSIDPGNTIYF.

The chain has TRBV5-5 and TRBJ2-6, with D hard to call. CDR1 is SGHKS and CDR2 is YYEKEE in the germline V gene (reference sequence). CDR3 length: 17 amino acids. V was clipped by 5 bases and J by 0 bases, with 15 bases between them. CDR3 region: CASSPGPTLSGANVLTF. The CDR3 coding sequence is TGTGCCAGCAGTCCTGGACCGACCCTCTCTGGGGCCAACGTCCTGACTTTC.